This is a list of T cell receptor beta chains from one sample in a study of T cell repertoires in aging, cancer and after chemotherapy. Via MiXCR, TCRdb re-called the multiplex PCR reads, giving one row per CDR3 protein. The sample lists several thousand distinct CDR3 sequences; around 25% were seen once. Sample: blood. Receptor source: a human donor with a blood cancer. The CDR3 runs from the conserved cysteine through the conserved F or W. Each record gives: J gene, clone size, D gene, V gene, CDR3 length, CDR3 DNA, CDR3 protein. A D gene is named only where the DNA matches it firmly. Size values are once, few and many counts, or a class for expanded clones, and some rows have none.

>TRBJ1-1|.|TRBD1|TRBV27|20
TGTGCCAGCAGTCTAAAAGTCCCGGGACAGGGTCTGGGGGGGAACACTGAAGCTTTCTTT
CASSLKVPGQGLGGNTEAFF
>TRBJ2-1|.|TRBD1|TRBV5-1|15
TGTGCCAGCAGCTTAGAGTACCAGGGGGCCTATGAGCAGTTCTTC
CASSLEYQGAYEQFF
>TRBJ1-5|.|TRBD1|TRBV10-3|19
TGTGCCATCAGTGAGGCGGGAAAGGGGGCGGGGACGGGCAATCAGCCCCAGCATTTT
CAISEAGKGAGTGNQPQHF
>TRBJ2-7|.|.|TRBV28|16
TGTGCCAGCAGCCCGCCAACAGAATACCACTCCTACGAGCAGTACTTC
CASSPPTEYHSYEQYF
>TRBJ2-6|.|TRBD2|TRBV28|15
TGTGCCAGCAGAGCGGGAGAGGCTGGGGCCAACGTCCTGACTTTC
CASRAGEAGANVLTF
>TRBJ2-3|.|TRBD2|TRBV4-3|16
TGCGCCAGCAGCCAAACTAGCGGGACGGGGTCAGATACGCAGTATTTT
CASSQTSGTGSDTQYF
>TRBJ1-3|.|.|TRBV6-6|17
TGTGCCAGCAGTTACAAGGAGGGTCTGAGCTCTGGAAACACCATATATTTT
CASSYKEGLSSGNTIYF
>TRBJ1-1|many|.|TRBV6-2/TRBV6-3|11
TGTGCCAGCAGTGGGGGTTTGTCCGCGGTCTTT
CASSGGLSAVF
>TRBJ2-1|medium-sized|.|TRBV6-5|12
TGTGCCAGCAGTTTTGAGGGGGATGAGCAGTTCTTC
CASSFEGDEQFF
>TRBJ1-2|medium-sized|.|TRBV6-5|14
TGTGCCAGCAGTTACGGGTGGGGCTCCTATGGCTACACCTTC
CASSYGWGSYGYTF
>TRBJ2-1|.|.|TRBV28|14
TGTGCCAGCAGTTTATTGGGCAGCCACAATGAGCAGTTCTTC
CASSLLGSHNEQFF
>TRBJ1-1|.|.|TRBV15|14
TGTGCCACCAGCAGGGGGGGAATGAACACTGAAGCTTTCTTT
CATSRGGMNTEAFF
>TRBJ1-6|medium-sized|.|TRBV6-5|18
TGTGCCAGCAGTTACTCGAGCGGAGCGAGCTCCTATAATTCACCCCTCCACTTT
CASSYSSGASSYNSPLHF
>TRBJ2-2|medium-sized|.|TRBV27|12
TGTGCCAGCAGTTTATCGGCAGGGGAGCTGTTTTTT
CASSLSAGELFF
>TRBJ2-1|medium-sized|.|TRBV27|16
TGTGCCAGCAGTTTATCGGGGGGAAGCTCCTACAATGAGCAGTTCTTC
CASSLSGGSSYNEQFF
>TRBJ2-7|.|.|TRBV14|15
TGTGCCAGCAGCCAAGGGATATTGAGCGCCTACGAGCAGTACTTC
CASSQGILSAYEQYF
>TRBJ1-2|medium-sized|.|TRBV6-2/TRBV6-3|15
TGTGCCAGCAGTTACTCGCGAGGATGGGGGGCCGGCTACACCTTC
CASSYSRGWGAGYTF
>TRBJ2-2|medium-sized|.|TRBV19|15
TGTGCCAGTAGTACCCTAGACGGGAACACCGGGGAGCTGTTTTTT
CASSTLDGNTGELFF
>TRBJ2-7|.|.|TRBV10-3|16
TGTGCCATCAGTGAGAGGGGCGGGGTGGCCGCTGACGAGCAGTACTTC
CAISERGGVAADEQYF
>TRBJ1-3|.|.|TRBV12-5|14
TGTGCCAGCAGTGAAGGGGCGTCTGGAAACACCATATATTTT
CASSEGASGNTIYF
>TRBJ1-6|medium-sized|.|TRBV5-5|15
TGTGCCAGCAGCTTGTACGGAACTTTAAATTCACCCCTCCACTTT
CASSLYGTLNSPLHF
>TRBJ2-7|few|.|TRBV4-3|16
TGCGCCAGCAGCCGGTTTGAGGGTGACAGCTCCTACGAGCAGTACTTC
CASSRFEGDSSYEQYF
>TRBJ1-1|medium-sized|.|TRBV6-6|11
TGTGCCAGCAGTTACGACACTGAAGCTTTCTTT
CASSYDTEAFF
>TRBJ2-1|.|TRBD2|TRBV20-1|16
TGCAGTGCTAGAGGGAATAGCGGGAGACTGAGGAATGAGCAGTTCTTC
CSARGNSGRLRNEQFF
>TRBJ2-5|.|.|TRBV4-2|19
TGTGCCAGCAGCCAAGGCTTAGGGTCTAGCGTTGTACTCCAAGAGACCCAGTACTTC
CASSQGLGSSVVLQETQYF
>TRBJ2-7|medium-sized|TRBD2|TRBV29-1|13
TGCAGCGTTGTCCTCGGGACTAACGACGAGCAGTACTTC
CSVVLGTNDEQYF
>TRBJ2-1|medium-sized|.|TRBV6-5|14
TGTGCCAGCAGTTACAGGGGAGGTAGGAATGAGCAGTTCTTC
CASSYRGGRNEQFF
>TRBJ1-1|few|.|TRBV10-3|13
TGTGCCATCAGGTCGACAGGCGACCTTGAAGCTTTCTTT
CAIRSTGDLEAFF
>TRBJ2-1|medium-sized|.|TRBV29-1|13
TGCAGCGTTGGCGGACGGTTCTACAATGAGCAGTTCTTC
CSVGGRFYNEQFF
>TRBJ2-7|few|.|TRBV4-3|13
TGCGCCAGCAGCCAAGATGCAGGCTACGAGCAGTACTTC
CASSQDAGYEQYF
>TRBJ2-1|.|TRBD1|TRBV5-5|16
TGTGCCAGCAGCCGGGACAGGGGCAGCTCCTACAATGAGCAGTTCTTC
CASSRDRGSSYNEQFF
>TRBJ2-1|.|.|TRBV7-2|16
TGTGCCAGCAGCTTAGGGCTAGCAGGGTCCTACAATGAGCAGTTCTTC
CASSLGLAGSYNEQFF
>TRBJ1-3|few|.|TRBV14|15
TGTGCCAGCAGCGGCCAGGCTTACTCTGGAAACACCATATATTTT
CASSGQAYSGNTIYF
>TRBJ2-5|.|TRBD2|TRBV7-2|15
TGTGCCAGCAGCACCGGACTAGCGGGAGTTGAGACCCAGTACTTC
CASSTGLAGVETQYF
>TRBJ2-3|few|TRBD2|TRBV7-2|16
TGTGCCAGCAGCTTTGGACTAGTCTTTCCCCGGGATACGCAGTATTTT
CASSFGLVFPRDTQYF
>TRBJ2-1|.|TRBD2|TRBV11-1|17
TGTGCCAGCAGCTTAGATGCGGCGGGGGTGGCGGTTGGGGAGCAGTTCTTC
CASSLDAAGVAVGEQFF
>TRBJ2-1|medium-sized|TRBD1|TRBV6-2/TRBV6-3|15
TGTGCCAGCAGTTACGGTACAGGGGGATGGTATGAGCAGTTCTTC
CASSYGTGGWYEQFF
>TRBJ1-2|medium-sized|.|TRBV6-5|14
TGTGCCAGCAGTTACTCCGACAGGAACTATGGCTACACCTTC
CASSYSDRNYGYTF
>TRBJ1-5|few|.|TRBV6-2/TRBV6-3|15
TGTGCCAGCAGTTACTCGACTATGTCAACTCAGCCCCAGCATTTT
CASSYSTMSTQPQHF
>TRBJ1-2|medium-sized|TRBD1|TRBV19|15
TGTGCCAGTAGTCCACTTGGGACAGGGGGATATGGCTACACCTTC
CASSPLGTGGYGYTF
>TRBJ2-2|medium-sized|.|TRBV12-3/TRBV12-4|11
TGTGCCAGCACCTATATCGGGGAGCTGTTTTTT
CASTYIGELFF
>TRBJ2-7|few|.|TRBV20-1|15
TGCAGTGCTAGAGATGAGTCGGCTGTCCTCCACGAGCAGTACTTC
CSARDESAVLHEQYF
>TRBJ2-3|medium-sized|.|TRBV27|16
TGTGCCAGCGCTCCGTTCGGGGGGCGATTTACAGATACGCAGTATTTT
CASAPFGGRFTDTQYF
>TRBJ1-3|few|.|TRBV6-4|13
TGTGCCAGCAGCCGGCCCCGCCGAAACACCATATATTTT
CASSRPRRNTIYF